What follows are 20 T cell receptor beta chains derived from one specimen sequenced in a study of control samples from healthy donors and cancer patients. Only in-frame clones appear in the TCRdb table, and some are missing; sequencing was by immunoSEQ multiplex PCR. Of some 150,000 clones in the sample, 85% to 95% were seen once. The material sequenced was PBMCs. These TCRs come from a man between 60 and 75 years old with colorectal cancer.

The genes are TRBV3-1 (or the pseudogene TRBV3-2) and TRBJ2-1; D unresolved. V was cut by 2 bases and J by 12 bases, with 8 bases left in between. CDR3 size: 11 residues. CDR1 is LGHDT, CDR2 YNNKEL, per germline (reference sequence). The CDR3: CASSQLMVQFF. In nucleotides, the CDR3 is TGTGCCAGCAGCCAACTCATGGTGCAGTTCTTC.

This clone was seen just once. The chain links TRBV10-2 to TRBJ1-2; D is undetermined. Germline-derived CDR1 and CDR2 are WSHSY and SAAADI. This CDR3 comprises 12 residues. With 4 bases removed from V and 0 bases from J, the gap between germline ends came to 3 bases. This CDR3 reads CASSGANYGYTF. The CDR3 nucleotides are TGCGCCAGCAGTGGGGCTAACTATGGCTACACCTTC.

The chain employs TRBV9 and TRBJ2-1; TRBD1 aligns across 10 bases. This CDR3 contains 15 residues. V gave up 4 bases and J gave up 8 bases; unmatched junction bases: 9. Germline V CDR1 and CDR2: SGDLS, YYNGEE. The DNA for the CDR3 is TGTGCCAGCAGCCCGCGACAGGGGGCGGTCGATGAGCAGTTCTTC. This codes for CASSPRQGAVDEQFF.

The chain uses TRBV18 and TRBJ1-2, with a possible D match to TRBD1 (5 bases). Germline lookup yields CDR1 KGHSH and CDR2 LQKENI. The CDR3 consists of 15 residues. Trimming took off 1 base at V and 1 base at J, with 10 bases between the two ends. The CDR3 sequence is CASSPLAGDNYGYTF. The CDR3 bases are TGTGCCAGCTCACCACTCGCGGGGGATAACTATGGCTACACCTTC.

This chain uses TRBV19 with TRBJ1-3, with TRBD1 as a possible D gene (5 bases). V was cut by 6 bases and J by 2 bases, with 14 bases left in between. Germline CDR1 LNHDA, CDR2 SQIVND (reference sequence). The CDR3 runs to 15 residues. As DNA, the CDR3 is TGTGCCAGTAGGGAAAGGGGAGACCCTGGAAACACCATATATTTT. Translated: CASRERGDPGNTIYF.

CDR3 protein: CASNDLGGLENTEAFF. The CDR3 DNA reads as TGTGCCAGCAACGATCTGGGGGGTCTAGAGAACACTGAAGCTTTCTTT. The gene calls are TRBV5-6 and TRBJ1-1; D is perhaps TRBD1 (5 bases). The V end was cut by 6 bases, the J end by 1 base, with 19 bases between. CDR3 size: 16 residues. CDR1 is SGHDT and CDR2 is YYEEEE in the germline V gene.

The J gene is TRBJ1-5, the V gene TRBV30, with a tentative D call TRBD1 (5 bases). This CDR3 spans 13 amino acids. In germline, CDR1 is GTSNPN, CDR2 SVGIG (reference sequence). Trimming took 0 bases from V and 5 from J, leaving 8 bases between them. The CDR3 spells CAWSVMGDQPQHF. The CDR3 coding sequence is TGTGCCTGGAGTGTTATGGGGGATCAGCCCCAGCATTTT.

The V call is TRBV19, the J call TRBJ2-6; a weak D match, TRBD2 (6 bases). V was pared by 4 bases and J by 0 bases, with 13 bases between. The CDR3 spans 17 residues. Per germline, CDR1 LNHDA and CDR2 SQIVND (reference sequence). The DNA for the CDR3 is TGTGCCAGTAGTAGACGTGGGGGGAGCTCTGGGGCCAACGTCCTGACTTTC. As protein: CASSRRGGSSGANVLTF.

Here the CDR3 DNA reads TGCGCCAGCAGCCAAGAAGGGGGCACAGATACGCAGTATTTT. It yields the protein CASSQEGGTDTQYF. This chain uses TRBV4-3 with TRBJ2-3, with D maybe TRBD1 (5 bases). Deletions cut 0 bases from V and 1 base from J, with 5 bases between. This CDR3 is 14 amino acids long. Germline V lookup: CDR1 LGHNA, CDR2 YSLEER.

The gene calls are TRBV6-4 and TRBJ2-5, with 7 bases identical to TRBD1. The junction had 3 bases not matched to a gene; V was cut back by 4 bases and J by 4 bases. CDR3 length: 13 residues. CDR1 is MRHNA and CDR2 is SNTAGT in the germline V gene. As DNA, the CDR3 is TGTGCCAGCAGTGGCAGACAGGGAGAGACCCAGTACTTC. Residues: CASSGRQGETQYF.

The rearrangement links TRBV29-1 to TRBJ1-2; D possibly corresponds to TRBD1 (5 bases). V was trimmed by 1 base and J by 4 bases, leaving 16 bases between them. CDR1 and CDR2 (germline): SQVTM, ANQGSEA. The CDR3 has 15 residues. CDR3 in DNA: TGCAGCGTTGAAGGGTCCCTCAGGGAGGGCTATGGCTACACCTTC. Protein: CSVEGSLREGYGYTF.

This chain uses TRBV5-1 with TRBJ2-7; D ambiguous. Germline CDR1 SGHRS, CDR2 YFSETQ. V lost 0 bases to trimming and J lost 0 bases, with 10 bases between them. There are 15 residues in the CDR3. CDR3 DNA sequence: TGCGCCAGCAGCTTGGACAGCGTGAGCTCCTACGAGCAGTACTTC. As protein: CASSLDSVSSYEQYF. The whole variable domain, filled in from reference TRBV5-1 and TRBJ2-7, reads KAGVTQTPRYLIKTRGQQVTLSCSPISGHRSVSWYQQTPGQGLQFLFEYFSETQRNKGNFPGRFSGRQFSNSRSEMNVSTLELGDSALYLCASSLDSVSSYEQYFGPGTRLTVT.

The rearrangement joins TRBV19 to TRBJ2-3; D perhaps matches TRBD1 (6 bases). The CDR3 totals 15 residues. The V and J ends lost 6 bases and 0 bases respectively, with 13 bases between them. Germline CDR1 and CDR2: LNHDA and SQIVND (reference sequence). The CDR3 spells CASRHRARSTDTQYF. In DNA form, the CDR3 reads TGTGCCAGTAGACACAGGGCCCGTAGCACAGATACGCAGTATTTT.

The CDR3, as DNA: TGCGCCAGCAGCCCAAGGTTTTCGGGACAGGGGCTGAACACTGAAGCTTTCTTT. Its protein is CASSPRFSGQGLNTEAFF. V and J are TRBV4-1 and TRBJ1-1; 10 nucleotides agree with TRBD1. Germline trimming cut 4 bases from V and 0 bases from J; bases unmatched to any gene: 11. From germline, CDR1 is MGHRA and CDR2 YSYEKL. This CDR3 contains 18 residues.

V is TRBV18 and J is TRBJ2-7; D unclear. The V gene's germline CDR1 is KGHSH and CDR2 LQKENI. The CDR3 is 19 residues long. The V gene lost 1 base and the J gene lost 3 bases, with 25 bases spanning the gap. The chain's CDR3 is CASSPLPKSPGSLDYEQYF. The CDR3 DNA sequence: TGTGCCAGCTCACCACTCCCCAAATCCCCAGGTTCTCTCGACTACGAGCAGTACTTC.

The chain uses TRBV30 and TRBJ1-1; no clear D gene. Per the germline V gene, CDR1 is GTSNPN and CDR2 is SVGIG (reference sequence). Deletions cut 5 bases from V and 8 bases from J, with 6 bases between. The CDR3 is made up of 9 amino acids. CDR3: CAWGREAFF. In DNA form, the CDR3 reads TGTGCCTGGGGCCGGGAAGCTTTCTTT. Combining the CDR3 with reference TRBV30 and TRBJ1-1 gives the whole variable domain SQTIHQWPATLVQPVGSPLSLECTVEGTSNPNLYWYRQAAGRGLQLLFYSVGIGQISSEVPQNLSASRPQDRQFILSSKKLLLSDSGFYLCAWGREAFFGQGTRLTVV.

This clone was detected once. The CDR3 loop is CASSLLVTSTDEQFF. DNA for the CDR3: TGCGCCAGCAGCTTGTTGGTGACTAGTACCGATGAGCAGTTCTTC. The chain has TRBV5-1 and TRBJ2-1; D might be TRBD2 (6 bases). Looked up from germline, CDR1 is SGHRS and CDR2 is YFSETQ. The V gene lost 1 base and the J gene lost 8 bases, with 16 bases spanning the gap. The CDR3 has 15 amino acids.

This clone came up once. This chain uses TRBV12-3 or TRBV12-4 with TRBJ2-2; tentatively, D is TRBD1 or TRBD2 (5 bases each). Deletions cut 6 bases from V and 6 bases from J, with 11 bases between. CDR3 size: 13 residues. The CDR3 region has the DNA TGTGCCAGCAGCCCGACGGGACCCGGGGAGCTGTTTTTT. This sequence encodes CASSPTGPGELFF.

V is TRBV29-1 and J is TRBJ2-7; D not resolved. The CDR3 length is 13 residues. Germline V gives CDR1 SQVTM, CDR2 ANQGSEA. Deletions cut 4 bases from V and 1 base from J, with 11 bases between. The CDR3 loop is CSVGHTKSYEQYF. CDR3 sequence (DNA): TGCAGCGTTGGACATACCAAATCCTACGAGCAGTACTTC.

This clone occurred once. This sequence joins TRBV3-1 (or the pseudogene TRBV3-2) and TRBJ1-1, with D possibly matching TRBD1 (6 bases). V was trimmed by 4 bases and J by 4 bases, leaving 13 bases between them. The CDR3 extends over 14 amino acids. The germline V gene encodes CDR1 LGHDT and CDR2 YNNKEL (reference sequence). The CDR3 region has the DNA TGTGCCAGCAGCCCACCAGACAGGAGCACTGAAGCTTTCTTT. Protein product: CASSPPDRSTEAFF.